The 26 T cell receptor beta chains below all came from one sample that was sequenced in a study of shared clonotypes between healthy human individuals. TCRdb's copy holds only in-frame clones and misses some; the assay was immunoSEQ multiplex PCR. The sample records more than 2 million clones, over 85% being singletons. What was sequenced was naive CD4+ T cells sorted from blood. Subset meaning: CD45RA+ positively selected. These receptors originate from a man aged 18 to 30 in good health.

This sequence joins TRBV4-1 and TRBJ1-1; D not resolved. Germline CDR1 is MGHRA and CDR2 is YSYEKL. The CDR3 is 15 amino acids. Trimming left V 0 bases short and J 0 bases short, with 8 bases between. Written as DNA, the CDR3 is TGCGCCAGCAGCCAAGATGGGCAAGTGAACACTGAAGCTTTCTTT. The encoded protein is CASSQDGQVNTEAFF.

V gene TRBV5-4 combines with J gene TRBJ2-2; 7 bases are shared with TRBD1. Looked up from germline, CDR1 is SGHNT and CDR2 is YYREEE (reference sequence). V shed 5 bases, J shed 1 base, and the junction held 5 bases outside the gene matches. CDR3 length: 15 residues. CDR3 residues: CASSHRTGNTGELFF. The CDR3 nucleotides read TGTGCCAGCAGTCATAGGACAGGGAACACCGGGGAGCTGTTTTTT.

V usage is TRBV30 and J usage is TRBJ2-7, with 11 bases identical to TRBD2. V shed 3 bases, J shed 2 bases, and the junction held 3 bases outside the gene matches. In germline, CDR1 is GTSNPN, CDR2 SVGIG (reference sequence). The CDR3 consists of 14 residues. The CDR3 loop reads CAWRTSGKAYEQYF. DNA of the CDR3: TGTGCCTGGAGGACTAGCGGGAAGGCCTACGAGCAGTACTTC. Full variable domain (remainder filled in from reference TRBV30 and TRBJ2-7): SQTIHQWPATLVQPVGSPLSLECTVEGTSNPNLYWYRQAAGRGLQLLFYSVGIGQISSEVPQNLSASRPQDRQFILSSKKLLLSDSGFYLCAWRTSGKAYEQYFGPGTRLTVT.

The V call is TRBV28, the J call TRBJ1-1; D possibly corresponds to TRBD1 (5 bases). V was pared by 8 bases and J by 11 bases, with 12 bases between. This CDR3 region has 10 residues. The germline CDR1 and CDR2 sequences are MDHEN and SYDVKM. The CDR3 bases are TGTGCCAGCGGGGGGAGAGGTGCTTTCTTT. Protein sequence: CASGGRGAFF. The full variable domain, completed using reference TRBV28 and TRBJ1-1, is DVKVTQSSRYLVKRTGEKVFLECVQDMDHENMFWYRQDPGLGLRLIYFSYDVKMKEKGDIPEGYSVSREKKERFSLILESASTNQTSMYLCASGGRGAFFGQGTRLTVV.

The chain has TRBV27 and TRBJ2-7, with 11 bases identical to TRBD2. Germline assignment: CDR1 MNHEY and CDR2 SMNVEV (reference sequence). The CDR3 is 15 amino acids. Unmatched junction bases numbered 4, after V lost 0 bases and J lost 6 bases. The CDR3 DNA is TGTGCCAGCAGTTTATCGCTAGCGGGAGGCTCCGAGCAGTACTTC. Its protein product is CASSLSLAGGSEQYF.

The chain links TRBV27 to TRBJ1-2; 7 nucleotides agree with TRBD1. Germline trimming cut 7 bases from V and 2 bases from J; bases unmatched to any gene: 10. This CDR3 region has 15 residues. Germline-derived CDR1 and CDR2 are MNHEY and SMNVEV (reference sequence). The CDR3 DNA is TGTGCCAGCACCCCCCTAGACAGGGTAAACTATGGCTACACCTTC. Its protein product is CASTPLDRVNYGYTF.

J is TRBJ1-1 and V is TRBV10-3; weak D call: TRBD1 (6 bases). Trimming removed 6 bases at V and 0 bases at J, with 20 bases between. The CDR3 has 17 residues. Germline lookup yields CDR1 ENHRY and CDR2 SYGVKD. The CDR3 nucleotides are TGTGCCATCAGGGCAGGACAGTCTGCTAATATGAACACTGAAGCTTTCTTT. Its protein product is CAIRAGQSANMNTEAFF.

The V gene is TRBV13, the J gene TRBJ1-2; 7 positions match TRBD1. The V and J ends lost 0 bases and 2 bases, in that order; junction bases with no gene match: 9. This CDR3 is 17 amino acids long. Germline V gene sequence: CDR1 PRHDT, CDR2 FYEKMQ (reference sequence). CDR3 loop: CASSLGDRQQKNYGYTF. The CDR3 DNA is TGTGCCAGCAGCTTAGGGGACAGGCAACAGAAAAACTATGGCTACACCTTC.

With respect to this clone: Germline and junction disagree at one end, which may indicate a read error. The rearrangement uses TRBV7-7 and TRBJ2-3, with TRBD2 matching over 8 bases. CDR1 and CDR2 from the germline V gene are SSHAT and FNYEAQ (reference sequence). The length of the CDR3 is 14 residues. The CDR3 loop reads CASSPGLGADTQYF. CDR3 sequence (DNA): TGTGCTAGCAGCCCGGGACTAGGCGCAGATACGCAGTATTTT.

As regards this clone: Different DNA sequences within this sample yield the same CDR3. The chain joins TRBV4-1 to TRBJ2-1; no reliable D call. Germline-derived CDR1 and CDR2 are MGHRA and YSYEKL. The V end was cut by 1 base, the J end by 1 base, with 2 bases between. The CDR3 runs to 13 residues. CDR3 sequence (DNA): TGCGCCAGCAGCCAAGGATCCTACAATGAGCAGTTCTTC. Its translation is CASSQGSYNEQFF.

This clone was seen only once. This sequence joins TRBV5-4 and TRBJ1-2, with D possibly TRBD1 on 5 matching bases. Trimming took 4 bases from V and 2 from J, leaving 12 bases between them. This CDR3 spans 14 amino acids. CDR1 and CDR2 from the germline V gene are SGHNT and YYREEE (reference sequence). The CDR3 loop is CASSPGTENYGYTF. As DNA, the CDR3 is TGTGCCAGCAGCCCGGGGACCGAGAACTATGGCTACACCTTC.

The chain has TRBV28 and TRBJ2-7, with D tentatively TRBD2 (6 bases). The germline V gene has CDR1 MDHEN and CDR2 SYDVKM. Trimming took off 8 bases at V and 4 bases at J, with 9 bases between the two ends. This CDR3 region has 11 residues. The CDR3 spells CASQGRYEQYF. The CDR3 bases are TGTGCCAGCCAAGGGAGGTACGAGCAGTACTTC.

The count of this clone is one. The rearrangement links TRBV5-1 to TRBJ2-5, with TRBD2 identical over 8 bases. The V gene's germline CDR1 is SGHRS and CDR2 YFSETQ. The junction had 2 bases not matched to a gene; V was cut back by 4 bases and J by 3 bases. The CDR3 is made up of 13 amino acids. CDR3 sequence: CASSPGGEETQYF. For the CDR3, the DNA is TGCGCCAGCAGCCCCGGGGGGGAAGAGACCCAGTACTTC. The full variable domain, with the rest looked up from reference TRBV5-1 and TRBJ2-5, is KAGVTQTPRYLIKTRGQQVTLSCSPISGHRSVSWYQQTPGQGLQFLFEYFSETQRNKGNFPGRFSGRQFSNSRSEMNVSTLELGDSALYLCASSPGGEETQYFGPGTRLLVL.

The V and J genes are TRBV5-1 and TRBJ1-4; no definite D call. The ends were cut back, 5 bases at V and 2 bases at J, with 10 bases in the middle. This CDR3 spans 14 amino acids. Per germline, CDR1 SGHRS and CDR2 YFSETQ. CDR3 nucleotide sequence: TGCGCCAGCAGAAGAGATGGCACTAATGAAAAACTGTTTTTT. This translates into CASRRDGTNEKLFF.

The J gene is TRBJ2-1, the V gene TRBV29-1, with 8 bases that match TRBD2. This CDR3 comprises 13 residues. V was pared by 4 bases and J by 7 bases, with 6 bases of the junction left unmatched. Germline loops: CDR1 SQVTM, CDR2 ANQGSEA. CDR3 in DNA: TGCAGCGTTGTTCGATCTAGCGGGAATGAGCAGTTCTTC. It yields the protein CSVVRSSGNEQFF.

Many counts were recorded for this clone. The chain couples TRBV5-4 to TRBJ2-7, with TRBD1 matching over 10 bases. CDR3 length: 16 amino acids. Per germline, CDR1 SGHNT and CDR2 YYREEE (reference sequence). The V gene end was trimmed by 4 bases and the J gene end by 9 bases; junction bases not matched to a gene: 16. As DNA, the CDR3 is TGTGCCAGCAGCCTTAAAGTCCCGGGACAGGGGATGGGGCAGTACTTC. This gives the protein CASSLKVPGQGMGQYF.

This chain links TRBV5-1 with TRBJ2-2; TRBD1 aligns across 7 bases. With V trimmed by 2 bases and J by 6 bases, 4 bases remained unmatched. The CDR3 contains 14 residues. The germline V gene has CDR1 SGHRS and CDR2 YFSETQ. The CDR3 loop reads CASSLTTGPGELFF. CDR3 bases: TGCGCCAGCAGCTTAACGACAGGGCCCGGGGAGCTGTTTTTT.

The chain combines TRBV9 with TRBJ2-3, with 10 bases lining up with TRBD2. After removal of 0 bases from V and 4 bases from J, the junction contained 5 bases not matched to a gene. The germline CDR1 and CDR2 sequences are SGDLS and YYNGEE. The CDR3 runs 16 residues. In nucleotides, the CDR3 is TGTGCCAGCAGCGTAGCCGAACTAGCGGGGCCAGATACGCAGTATTTT. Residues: CASSVAELAGPDTQYF.

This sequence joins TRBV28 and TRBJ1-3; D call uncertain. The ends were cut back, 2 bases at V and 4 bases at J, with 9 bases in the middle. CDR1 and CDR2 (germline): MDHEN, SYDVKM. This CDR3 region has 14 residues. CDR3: CASSLTDLGNTIYF. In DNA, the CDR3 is TGTGCCAGCAGTTTAACGGATCTGGGAAACACCATATATTTT.

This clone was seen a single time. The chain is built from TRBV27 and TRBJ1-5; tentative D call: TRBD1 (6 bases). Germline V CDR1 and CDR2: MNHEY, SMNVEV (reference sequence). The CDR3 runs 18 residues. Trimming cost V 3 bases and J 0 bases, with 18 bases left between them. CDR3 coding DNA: TGTGCCAGCAGTTTGACGCCGTGGGGACATTATAGCAATCAGCCCCAGCATTTT. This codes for CASSLTPWGHYSNQPQHF.

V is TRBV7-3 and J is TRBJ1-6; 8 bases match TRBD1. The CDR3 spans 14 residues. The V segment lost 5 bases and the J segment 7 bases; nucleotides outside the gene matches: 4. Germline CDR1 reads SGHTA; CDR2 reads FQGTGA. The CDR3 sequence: CASSRGQANSPLHF. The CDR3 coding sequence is TGTGCCAGCAGCCGGGGACAGGCCAATTCACCCCTCCACTTT. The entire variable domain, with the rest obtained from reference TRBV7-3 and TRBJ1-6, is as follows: GAGVSQTPSNKVTEKGKYVELRCDPISGHTALYWYRQSLGQGPEFLIYFQGTGAADDSGLPNDRFFAVRPEGSVSTLKIQRTERGDSAVYLCASSRGQANSPLHFGNGTRLTVT.

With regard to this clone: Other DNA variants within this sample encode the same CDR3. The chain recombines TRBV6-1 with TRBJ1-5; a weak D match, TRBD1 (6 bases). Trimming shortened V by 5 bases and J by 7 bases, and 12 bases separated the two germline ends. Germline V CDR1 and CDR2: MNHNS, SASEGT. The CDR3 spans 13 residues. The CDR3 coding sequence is TGTGCCAGCAGTCTACAGGGCGGGCAGCCCCAGCATTTT. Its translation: CASSLQGGQPQHF.

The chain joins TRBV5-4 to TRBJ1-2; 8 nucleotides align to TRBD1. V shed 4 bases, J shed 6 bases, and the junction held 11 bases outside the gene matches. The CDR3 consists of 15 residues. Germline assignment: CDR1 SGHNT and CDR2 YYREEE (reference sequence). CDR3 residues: CASSPWGTGFNGYTF. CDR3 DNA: TGTGCCAGCAGCCCCTGGGGGACAGGCTTTAATGGCTACACCTTC.

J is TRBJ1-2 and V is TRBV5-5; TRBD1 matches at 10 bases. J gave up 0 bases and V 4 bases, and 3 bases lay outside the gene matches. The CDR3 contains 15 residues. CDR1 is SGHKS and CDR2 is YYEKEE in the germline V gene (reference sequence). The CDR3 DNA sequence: TGTGCCAGCAGCAGAGACAGGGGGCCTAACTATGGCTACACCTTC. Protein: CASSRDRGPNYGYTF. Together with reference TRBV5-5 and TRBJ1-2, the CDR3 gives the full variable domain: DAGVTQSPTHLIKTRGQQVTLRCSPISGHKSVSWYQQVLGQGPQFIFQYYEKEERGRGNFPDRFSARQFPNYSSELNVNALLLGDSALYLCASSRDRGPNYGYTFGSGTRLTVV.

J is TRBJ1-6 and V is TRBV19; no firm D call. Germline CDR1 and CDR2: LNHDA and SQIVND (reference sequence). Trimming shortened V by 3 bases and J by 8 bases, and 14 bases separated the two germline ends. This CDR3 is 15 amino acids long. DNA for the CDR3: TGTGCCAGTAGTATCCAGTCCCGATCGGATTCACCCCTCCACTTT. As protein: CASSIQSRSDSPLHF.

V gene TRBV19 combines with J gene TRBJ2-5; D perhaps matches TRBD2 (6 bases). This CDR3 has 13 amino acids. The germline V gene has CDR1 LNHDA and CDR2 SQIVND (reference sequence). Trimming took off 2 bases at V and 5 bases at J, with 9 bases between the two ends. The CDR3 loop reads CASSIQAGETQYF. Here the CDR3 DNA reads TGTGCCAGTAGTATACAGGCGGGGGAGACCCAGTACTTC.